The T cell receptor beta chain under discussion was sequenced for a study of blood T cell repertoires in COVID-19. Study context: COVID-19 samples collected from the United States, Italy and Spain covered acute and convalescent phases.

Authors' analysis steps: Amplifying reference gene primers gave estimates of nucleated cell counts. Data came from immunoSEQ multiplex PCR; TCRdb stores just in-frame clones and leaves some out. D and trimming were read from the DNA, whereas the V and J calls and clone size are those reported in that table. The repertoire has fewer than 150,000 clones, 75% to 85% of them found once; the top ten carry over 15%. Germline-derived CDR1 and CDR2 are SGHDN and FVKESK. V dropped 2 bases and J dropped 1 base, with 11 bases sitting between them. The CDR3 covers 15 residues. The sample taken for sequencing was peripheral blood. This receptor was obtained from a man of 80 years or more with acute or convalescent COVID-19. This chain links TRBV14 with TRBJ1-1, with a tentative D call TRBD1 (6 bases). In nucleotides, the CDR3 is TGTGCCAGCAGCCAATATACAGGGACGAACACTGAAGCTTTCTTT. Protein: CASSQYTGTNTEAFF.